This TCR beta chain stems from a study of T cells in women clearing cervical HPV infection. Remarks on this clone: The CDR3 end lies 3 residues beyond the end of the read and is filled in from the germline J gene.

V lost 10 bases and J lost 2; bases outside the gene matches: 5. CDR3 length equals 12 residues. Looked up from germline, CDR1 is MDHEN and CDR2 is SYDVKM. The repertoire was sequenced with immunoSEQ multiplex PCR; TCRdb's copy has only in-frame clones and lacks some. The sample includes 39,000 or so clones. Specimen: blood buffy coat. This clonotype originated in a woman between 18 and 70 years old with a cervical HPV16 infection that either progressed to CIN3+ or cleared (not recorded which). This chain connects TRBV28 to TRBJ2-7; TRBD1 matches 7 bases. CDR3 bases read: TGTGCCACCCACGGGACAGCCTACGAG. Translation gives CATHGTAYE. The whole CDR3 reads CATHGTAYEQYF.